Listed here is a single T cell receptor (beta chain). Its antigen remains unknown. The sample belongs to a study of CD8 T cells in Susac syndrome. TCR beta sequencing covered blood CD8+ and CD4+ T cells. Whole-study results and caveats: It was acknowledged in the study that its TCR sequencing and HLA analysis involved a relatively small number of individuals.

With random hexamers, reverse transcription was performed on about 0.5 to 1 ug of RNA. With immunoSEQ multiplex PCR, TCR beta CDR3 was amplified across 54 Vbeta and 13 Jbeta. Each CDR3 protein gets one entry after TCRdb re-called the immunoSEQ multiplex PCR reads with MiXCR. The table lists around 190,000 distinct CDR3 sequences, under 95% of them singletons. This CDR3 is 15 amino acids long. Trimming took off 1 base at V and 8 bases at J, with 12 bases between the two ends. CDR1 and CDR2 (germline): LGHNA, YSLEER. The TCR was taken from a human donor in good health. The gene calls are TRBV4-3 and TRBJ2-6; D could derive from TRBD1 or TRBD2 (6 bases each). Sequenced: CD4+ T cells from PBMCs. CDR3 region: CASSQAGGVTNVLTF. DNA of the CDR3: TGCGCCAGCAGCCAAGCCGGGGGCGTGACCAACGTCCTGACTTTC.